Each of the 13 T cell receptor beta chains below was sequenced from the same sample in a study of cytomegalovirus exposure and HLA in healthy donors. PCR used 60 Vbeta primers and 13 Jbeta primers. Profiling relied on immunoSEQ multiplex PCR, and the TCRdb table lists in-frame clones only, not all of them. The sample shows some 180,000 clones, approximately 78% of them seen only once. The source material was PBMCs. The receptors here all came from a woman under 30 in good health and CMV-seronegative.

The V call is TRBV4-2, the J call TRBJ2-1; TRBD2 aligns across 16 bases. The CDR3 has 20 amino acids. Germline lookup yields CDR1 LGHNA and CDR2 YNFKEQ. Losses at the gene ends were 0 bases for V and 6 bases for J; bases not matched to a gene: 11. The chain's CDR3 is CASSQDQGLAGGRGGNEQFF. The CDR3 nucleotides read TGTGCCAGCAGCCAAGATCAGGGACTAGCGGGAGGGAGAGGAGGCAATGAGCAGTTCTTC.

V and J are TRBV4-3 and TRBJ2-4, with TRBD1 matching 8 bases. Germline V gene lookup returns CDR1 LGHNA and CDR2 YSLEER. The CDR3 sequence is 16 residues long. J gave up 0 bases and V 3 bases, and 4 bases lay outside the gene matches. For the CDR3, the DNA is TGCGCCAGCAGCCATGGACAGGGAGTAGCCAAAAACATTCAGTACTTC. As protein: CASSHGQGVAKNIQYF.

The CDR3 DNA reads as TGTGCCAGCAGGGGCCTCCCACTCGACAATGAGCAGTTCTTC. Translated, it gives CASRGLPLDNEQFF. The J gene is TRBJ2-1, the V gene TRBV6-1; D ambiguous. Per the germline V gene, CDR1 is MNHNS and CDR2 is SASEGT. V dropped 6 bases and J dropped 5 bases, with 14 bases sitting between them. This CDR3 spans 14 amino acids.

The V and J genes are TRBV5-4 and TRBJ2-7, with D possibly being TRBD2 (6 bases). Germline loops: CDR1 SGHNT, CDR2 YYREEE (reference sequence). The CDR3 spans 14 residues. V was cut by 3 bases and J by 1 base, with 11 bases left in between. The CDR3 region has the DNA TGTGCCAGCAGCTCGGGACTCTCGTCCTACGAGCAGTACTTC. Protein sequence: CASSSGLSSYEQYF.

The V call is TRBV19, the J call TRBJ2-7, with 8 bases identical to TRBD1. J gave up 3 bases and V 5 bases, and 9 bases lay outside the gene matches. This CDR3 region has 15 residues. The germline V gene encodes CDR1 LNHDA and CDR2 SQIVND (reference sequence). CDR3 region: CASSPGQVGIYEQYF. The CDR3, as DNA: TGTGCCAGTAGTCCGGGACAGGTGGGAATCTACGAGCAGTACTTC.

The rearrangement joins TRBV9 to TRBJ2-1; 11 bases align to TRBD2. Per germline, CDR1 SGDLS and CDR2 YYNGEE. V lost 4 bases to trimming and J lost 1 base; unmatched junction nucleotides: 4. This CDR3 has 16 residues. The CDR3 is CASSPTSGSSYNEQFF. The CDR3 nucleotides are TGTGCCAGCAGCCCCACTAGCGGGAGTTCCTACAATGAGCAGTTCTTC.

The chain links TRBV5-1 to TRBJ2-7; 8 positions agree with TRBD1. The V and J ends lost 5 bases and 3 bases, in that order; junction bases with no gene match: 1. The CDR3 contains 12 residues. Germline V gene lookup returns CDR1 SGHRS and CDR2 YFSETQ. The CDR3 region has the DNA TGCGCCAGCAGTGGACAGGGCTACGAGCAGTACTTC. Its translation: CASSGQGYEQYF.

The rearrangement links TRBV9 to TRBJ2-2, with D tentatively TRBD2 (6 bases). V shed 3 bases and J shed 3 bases, with 12 bases lying between them. This CDR3 is built from 15 residues. Germline-derived CDR1 and CDR2 are SGDLS and YYNGEE. CDR3 coding DNA: TGTGCCAGCAGCGAAACTAGCACAGACACCGGGGAGCTGTTTTTT. It encodes CASSETSTDTGELFF.

V is TRBV6-6 and J is TRBJ1-2, with 8 bases aligning to TRBD1. Germline lookup yields CDR1 MNHNY and CDR2 SVGAGI (reference sequence). This CDR3 is 16 amino acids long. Trimming took 0 bases from V and 2 from J; bases not matched to a gene: 5. CDR3 sequence reads: CASSYSRTGTNYGYTF. The CDR3 coding sequence is TGTGCCAGCAGTTACTCCCGGACAGGGACCAACTATGGCTACACCTTC.

As regards this clone: Sequence at one end of the junction differs from germline and may be a read error. J is TRBJ2-7 and V is TRBV30; 11 bases map to TRBD1. The germline gives CDR1 GTSNPN, CDR2 SVGIG (reference sequence). The CDR3 is 16 amino acids. The CDR3 loop reads CARRGRPGQGAYEQYF. The CDR3 nucleotides are TGTGCCAGGAGGGGTAGGCCGGGACAGGGGGCCTACGAGCAGTACTTC.

This chain links TRBV7-9 with TRBJ2-1, with 9 bases matching TRBD2. The V gene's germline CDR1 is SEHNR and CDR2 FQNEAQ (reference sequence). The CDR3 has 15 residues. J lost 10 bases, V lost 4 bases, and 11 bases had no gene match. CDR3 sequence: CASSWGTSWAVEQFF. The CDR3 region has the DNA TGTGCCAGCAGCTGGGGGACTAGCTGGGCGGTAGAGCAGTTCTTC. Supplemented by reference TRBV7-9 and TRBJ2-1, the full variable domain reads DTGVSQNPRHKITKRGQNVTFRCDPISEHNRLYWYRQTLGQGPEFLTYFQNEAQLEKSRLLSDRFSAERPKGSFSTLEIQRTEQGDSAMYLCASSWGTSWAVEQFFGPGTRLTVL.

The rearrangement uses TRBV7-2 and TRBJ1-4, with 7 bases fitting TRBD1. The CDR3 has 17 amino acids. V was pared by 2 bases and J by 0 bases, with 6 bases of the junction left unmatched. Per the germline V gene, CDR1 is SGHTA and CDR2 is FQGNSA. For the CDR3, the DNA is TGTGCCAGCAGCTTACCCCGACAGGGAGCAACTAATGAAAAACTGTTTTTT. It translates to CASSLPRQGATNEKLFF.

V is TRBV19 and J is TRBJ1-3; 9 nucleotides match TRBD1. The V gene end was trimmed by 5 bases and the J gene end by 0 bases; junction bases not matched to a gene: 14. The germline gives CDR1 LNHDA, CDR2 SQIVND (reference sequence). The CDR3 is 19 amino acids. In DNA, the CDR3 is TGTGCCAGTAGTCCAACCGGGACAGGGTATACCCACTCTGGAAACACCATATATTTT. Translating it yields CASSPTGTGYTHSGNTIYF.